Sequencing of this T cell receptor beta chain was carried out in a study of spatial heterogeneity in lung cancer. This clonotype has only a few counts. TCRdb called the 5' RACE reads again in MiXCR, with one record for every CDR3 protein. The sample records about 94,000 distinct CDR3 sequences, approximately 20% being singletons. Stated time point: blood at routine non-recurrence follow-up after resection. Germline assignment: CDR1 LGHDT and CDR2 YNNKEL (reference sequence). V lost 4 bases, J lost 5 bases, and 9 bases lay in between. The CDR3 loop spans 12 amino acids. The TCR was taken from a male donor with early-stage non-small cell lung cancer. The chain has TRBV3-1 and TRBJ2-7, with D possibly being TRBD1 (5 bases). Here the sequenced sample was PBMCs, taken at follow-up. The DNA of the CDR3 is TGTGCCAGCAGCCGAGGACACAACGAGCAGTACTTC. Its translation: CASSRGHNEQYF.